This T cell receptor beta chain was sequenced for a study of T cell responses to AZD1222 COVID-19 vaccine. The CDR3 length is 13 residues. Trimming pared 0 bases from V and 5 bases from J, leaving 8 bases between. CDR1 and CDR2 from the germline V gene are SGHTS and YDEGEE. Concerning this clone: Its antigen is currently unknown.

The table came from immunoSEQ multiplex PCR; TCRdb's copy has only in-frame clones and leaves some out. Of approximately 100,000 clones in the sample, less than 95% were seen once. Study observations and caveats: Baseline antibody screening turned up just a handful of seropositive AZD1222 recipients. There were repertoire samples only from the period after the peak T cell response. It should be noted that donors were predominantly white British and more often female, and clonal diversity was possibly underestimated.

The clonotype comes from an adult who received the AZD1222 COVID-19 vaccine. The genes are TRBV5-8 and TRBJ1-2; no clear D gene. Sequencing used peripheral blood, obtained 28 days after the second AZD1222 dose. In DNA, the CDR3 is TGTGCCAGCAGCTTGGGTAGCCTTTATGGCTACACCTTC. As protein: CASSLGSLYGYTF.